The clone carrying this T cell receptor beta chain was observed many times. Its antigen is currently unknown. The entry originates in a study of T cells in Graves' hyperthyroidism and ophthalmopathy. As for the study in general: Peripheral blood was collected at initial diagnosis, before any treatment. The study's findings and limits: Clonotypes that were expanded in thyroid above 0.001 mostly appeared in blood too.

TCR beta CDR3 regions were amplified from RNA. An initial round of RT-PCR targeting the TCR CDR3 relied on the HTBI primer set. TCRdb recomputed calls from the multiplex PCR reads with MiXCR, one row per CDR3 protein. The data hold about 720,000 distinct CDR3 sequences, with roughly a sixth observed a single time. The germline V and J ends were trimmed by 1 base and 4 bases, with 7 bases remaining between them. Germline assignment: CDR1 MNHNS and CDR2 SASEGT. CDR3 size: 13 residues. Sequencing was carried out using blood. The receptor was isolated from a woman between 50 and 59 years old with Graves' hyperthyroidism that later progressed to Graves' ophthalmopathy. This chain connects TRBV6-1 to TRBJ1-2, with D hard to call. The CDR3 loop reads CASSEVRLYGYTF. CDR3 bases: TGTGCCAGCAGTGAAGTTAGGCTCTATGGCTACACCTTC.